This TCR beta chain was identified in a study of blood T cell repertoires in COVID-19. Study-wide background: Sites in the United States, Italy and Spain provided acute and convalescent COVID-19 samples. PBMCs, B-cell-depleted T cells, or T cells were the source of the cDNA or gDNA that made up the material.

As handled by the study authors: Reference gene primer amplification gave estimated nucleated cell counts. Repertoires were generated with immunoSEQ multiplex PCR, while TCRdb's copy carries only in-frame clones and drops some. That table supplies the V and J calls and clone size; D and trimming were determined from the DNA. The sample includes 80,000 to 90,000 clones, 70% to 90% of them seen just once. The CDR3 runs to 17 residues. The V and J genes are TRBV21-1 and TRBJ2-2; the table's TRBD2 call for D was not verified on the DNA. TRBV21-1 is labeled a pseudogene. The source of this sequence is a man in his 60s with acute or convalescent COVID-19. Input material: peripheral blood. Here the CDR3 reads CARPTGIPSPNTGELFF. The CDR3 DNA is TGTGCCCGCCCGACTGGTATCCCGAGCCCTAACACCGGGGAGCTGTTTTTT.